Below are 19 T cell receptor beta chains sequenced from a single sample in a study of T cell responses to AZD1222 COVID-19 vaccine. Sequencing used immunoSEQ multiplex PCR; TCRdb keeps in-frame clones, though not all of them. The profile covers roughly 110,000 clones, with 70% to 90% appearing a single time and around 6% taken by the ten largest. The material sequenced was peripheral blood, taken 28 days after the second AZD1222 dose. The receptors shown here come from an adult who received the AZD1222 COVID-19 vaccine.

The chain couples TRBV27 to TRBJ1-5, with unresolved D. Germline CDR1 and CDR2: MNHEY and SMNVEV (reference sequence). V was shortened by 3 bases and J by 0 bases, with 0 bases between the two germline ends. There are 12 residues in the CDR3. CDR3 protein: CASSFSNQPQHF. The CDR3 DNA sequence: TGTGCCAGCAGTTTTAGCAATCAGCCCCAGCATTTT.

The rearrangement links TRBV18 to TRBJ2-7; D gene uncertain. Trimming cost V 4 bases and J 0 bases, with 13 bases left between them. The germline V gene has CDR1 KGHSH and CDR2 LQKENI. There are 15 residues in the CDR3. In DNA form, the CDR3 reads TGTGCCAGCTCACTAGTTAGGGTTAGCTCCTACGAGCAGTACTTC. Its translation: CASSLVRVSSYEQYF. Drawing the rest from reference TRBV18 and TRBJ2-7, the complete variable domain is NAGVMQNPRHLVRRRGQEARLRCSPMKGHSHVYWYRQLPEEGLKFMVYLQKENIIDESGMPKERFSAEFPKEGPSILRIQQVVRGDSAAYFCASSLVRVSSYEQYFGPGTRLTVT.

The chain links TRBV4-2 to TRBJ1-3, with D uncertain. This CDR3 has 16 residues. The ends were cut back, 0 bases at V and 0 bases at J, with 9 bases in the middle. Germline lookup yields CDR1 LGHNA and CDR2 YNFKEQ. This chain's CDR3 is CASSQDVSSSGNTIYF. The CDR3 region has the DNA TGTGCCAGCAGCCAAGATGTGAGCAGCTCTGGAAACACCATATATTTT.

V gene TRBV28 combines with J gene TRBJ1-6, with a weak D call TRBD1 (6 bases). The V end lost 7 bases, the J end lost 10 bases, and 17 bases lay between the germline ends. From germline, CDR1 is MDHEN and CDR2 SYDVKM. The CDR3 extends over 14 amino acids. CDR3 sequence reads: CASTVTGPGSPLHF. The CDR3 DNA reads TGTGCCAGCACCGTCACAGGGCCCGGCTCACCCCTCCACTTT.

A word on this clone: One end of the junction fails to match germline, which may point to a read error. This chain connects TRBV28 to TRBJ1-2, with TRBD1 identical over 7 bases. CDR3 length: 12 residues. The germline gives CDR1 MDHEN, CDR2 SYDVKM. Written as DNA, the CDR3 is TGTGCCAGCAGTTTAGTGGGGACAGTTCTTTTGTTC. Protein product: CASSLVGTVLLF.

The chain links TRBV6-4 to TRBJ1-5; 8 bases fit TRBD1. Per germline, CDR1 MRHNA and CDR2 SNTAGT. Trimming removed 2 bases from V and 7 bases from J; junction bases left unmatched: 10. The CDR3 runs 16 residues. CDR3 nucleotide sequence: TGTGCCAGCAGTGACGGGTACCAGGGGGCAAACCAGCCCCAGCATTTT. It is translated as CASSDGYQGANQPQHF.

The rearrangement joins TRBV18 to TRBJ1-1, with D unresolved. CDR1 and CDR2 from the germline V gene are KGHSH and LQKENI. V lost 3 bases to trimming and J lost 2 bases, with 7 bases between them. There are 13 residues in the CDR3. The CDR3 here is CASSPGQNTEAFF. In DNA form, the CDR3 reads TGTGCCAGCTCACCCGGTCAAAACACTGAAGCTTTCTTT.

This clone was seen ten or more times. This chain joins TRBV19 and TRBJ1-3; D is undetermined. V lost 2 bases and J lost 4, with 9 bases in between. This CDR3 is built from 14 residues. The germline gives CDR1 LNHDA, CDR2 SQIVND (reference sequence). CDR3 coding DNA: TGTGCCAGTAGTATAACGTCGGGGGGAAACACCATATATTTT. Protein product: CASSITSGGNTIYF.

This chain joins TRBV6-2 or TRBV6-3 and TRBJ2-7; D is possibly TRBD1 or TRBD2 (5 bases each). Germline CDR1 is MNHEY and CDR2 is SVGEGT. V dropped 4 bases and J dropped 4 bases, with 26 bases sitting between them. The CDR3 is 18 residues long. In nucleotides, the CDR3 is TGTGCCAGCAGTTTCCCCTCGACGGGGCCATTAACGAATTACGAGCAGTACTTC. Encoded protein: CASSFPSTGPLTNYEQYF.

This rearrangement joins TRBV15 to TRBJ1-2; perhaps TRBD1 as D (6 bases). V gave up 8 bases and J gave up 0 bases, with 13 bases separating them. CDR3 length: 14 amino acids. Germline CDR1 LNHNV, CDR2 YYDKDF (reference sequence). DNA of the CDR3: TGTGCCACCGGGGGGGCTGCACCTAACTATGGCTACACCTTC. The encoded protein is CATGGAAPNYGYTF.

The chain couples TRBV5-4 to TRBJ1-1, with 8 bases that match TRBD1. The CDR3 has 17 residues. V shed 3 bases, J shed 1 base, and the junction held 11 bases outside the gene matches. Germline assignment: CDR1 SGHNT and CDR2 YYREEE (reference sequence). The CDR3 sequence is CASSSLGQGWANTEAFF. The CDR3 region has the DNA TGTGCCAGCAGCTCCCTAGGACAGGGTTGGGCGAACACTGAAGCTTTCTTT.

V usage is TRBV3-1 (or the pseudogene TRBV3-2) and J usage is TRBJ2-5, with 8 bases fitting TRBD2. Germline CDR1 is LGHDT and CDR2 is YNNKEL (reference sequence). The CDR3 runs to 15 residues. Trimming removed 1 base from V and 2 bases from J; junction bases left unmatched: 3. The CDR3 DNA is TGTGCCAGCAGCCAAGCCGGACTAGCACAAGAGACCCAGTACTTC. Its translation is CASSQAGLAQETQYF.

This chain joins TRBV4-3 and TRBJ1-6; D is possibly TRBD1 (5 bases). This CDR3 region has 13 residues. V gave up 4 bases and J gave up 7 bases, with 8 bases separating them. The V gene's germline CDR1 is LGHNA and CDR2 YSLEER. The CDR3 DNA follows: TGCGCCAGCAGCCCTCACAGGAATTCACCCCTCCACTTT. This gives the protein CASSPHRNSPLHF.

This clone was seen only once. V and J are TRBV18 and TRBJ2-7; tentatively, D is TRBD1 (5 bases). CDR1 and CDR2 from the germline V gene are KGHSH and LQKENI. The CDR3 contains 15 residues. V was clipped by 0 bases and J by 2 bases, with 11 bases between them. CDR3: CASSPPSVGAYEQYF. CDR3 nucleotides: TGTGCCAGCTCACCACCGTCGGTAGGGGCCTACGAGCAGTACTTC.

This clone was observed at least ten times. The rearrangement links TRBV5-6 to TRBJ1-4; 9 bases are shared with TRBD1. The CDR3 length is 15 residues. The V segment lost 4 bases and the J segment 9 bases; nucleotides outside the gene matches: 10. Germline V gene lookup returns CDR1 SGHDT and CDR2 YYEEEE. CDR3 sequence: CASSPGTGNLKKLFF. Written as DNA, the CDR3 is TGTGCCAGCAGCCCCGGGACAGGGAATCTTAAAAAACTGTTTTTT.

This clone has a handful of counts. J is TRBJ2-2 and V is TRBV19; D ambiguous. Germline-derived CDR1 and CDR2 are LNHDA and SQIVND (reference sequence). V shed 7 bases and J shed 7 bases, with 16 bases lying between them. The CDR3 has 14 residues. The CDR3 region is CASMEGNTYGELFF. In nucleotides, the CDR3 is TGTGCCAGTATGGAAGGCAATACATACGGGGAGCTGTTTTTT.

The V gene is TRBV28, the J gene TRBJ2-7, with 9 bases matching TRBD1. The J segment lost 2 bases and the V segment lost 6 bases, leaving 8 bases of the junction unmatched. CDR3 length: 15 residues. The germline CDR1 and CDR2 sequences are MDHEN and SYDVKM. The CDR3 coding sequence is TGTGCCAGCAGCAAACAGGGGGCGGGAGCCTACGAGCAGTACTTC. This translates into CASSKQGAGAYEQYF.

This clone is a singleton in its sample. The V call is TRBV7-8, the J call TRBJ1-2, with a tentative D call TRBD1 (5 bases). The CDR3 consists of 13 residues. Per the germline V gene, CDR1 is SGHVS and CDR2 is FQNEAQ. Trimming removed 6 bases at V and 2 bases at J, with 10 bases between. For the CDR3, the DNA is TGTGCCAGCAGTCCGGACAAAAACTATGGCTACACCTTC. Translating it yields CASSPDKNYGYTF.

V and J are TRBV20-1 and TRBJ2-5, with TRBD2 as a possible D gene (7 bases). The V end was cut by 3 bases, the J end by 2 bases, with 16 bases between. CDR3 length: 15 amino acids. Per germline, CDR1 DFQATT and CDR2 SNEGSKA (reference sequence). The CDR3 DNA reads TGCAGTGCTAGTTTGGGGGGGGCTAAACAAGAGACCCAGTACTTC. Protein product: CSASLGGAKQETQYF.